These 23 T cell receptor beta chains were all obtained from the same sample, sequenced in a study of control samples from healthy donors and cancer patients. Using immunoSEQ multiplex PCR, the repertoire was profiled, and TCRdb retains in-frame clones only, with some absent. This table has around 95,000 clones, more than 85% appearing once. The sequenced material came from blood. The receptor source for this set is a woman aged 45-65 years in good health.

V is TRBV27 and J is TRBJ2-7, with TRBD1 as a possible D gene (6 bases). Germline assignment: CDR1 MNHEY and CDR2 SMNVEV (reference sequence). The length of the CDR3 is 17 residues. With 3 bases removed from V and 1 base from J, the gap between germline ends came to 19 bases. CDR3 in amino acids: CASSFLGRGRKSYEQYF. The DNA of the CDR3 is TGTGCCAGCAGTTTTCTCGGAAGGGGGAGAAAATCCTACGAGCAGTACTTC.

This clone was seen more than once but under ten times. The chain is built from TRBV7-3 and TRBJ1-1; D possibly corresponds to TRBD1 (6 bases). This CDR3 comprises 14 residues. Between the trimmed V and J ends, which lost 5 bases and 4 bases, there was a span of 14 bases. In germline, CDR1 is SGHTA, CDR2 FQGTGA. The CDR3 is CASSARGASTEAFF. DNA of the CDR3: TGTGCCAGCAGCGCCCGGGGGGCGAGCACTGAAGCTTTCTTT.

This sequence joins TRBV7-3 and TRBJ1-2; 7 nucleotides align to TRBD1. The trim removed 5 bases at V and 4 bases at J, leaving 10 bases unmatched. The CDR3 runs to 15 residues. Germline CDR1 SGHTA, CDR2 FQGTGA. In DNA form, the CDR3 reads TGTGCCAGCAGCCCGGCGACAGGGCAGAGCTATGGCTACACCTTC. Translated, it gives CASSPATGQSYGYTF.

The chain recombines TRBV6-5 with TRBJ1-5; tentatively, D is TRBD1 (6 bases). V dropped 4 bases and J dropped 11 bases, with 15 bases sitting between them. The CDR3 is 13 residues long. Germline loops: CDR1 MNHEY, CDR2 SVGAGI. CDR3: CASSSGGKTSQHF. Here the CDR3 DNA reads TGTGCCAGCAGTTCCGGGGGCAAGACGTCCCAGCATTTT.

The chain is built from TRBV4-1 and TRBJ2-1, with 8 bases identical to TRBD2. Germline V gives CDR1 MGHRA, CDR2 YSYEKL. V lost 1 base and J lost 0; bases outside the gene matches: 8. The CDR3 is 18 residues long. For the CDR3, the DNA is TGCGCCAGCAGCCAAGTAGGTCTAGCGGGCCCCTCCTACAATGAGCAGTTCTTC. This sequence encodes CASSQVGLAGPSYNEQFF.

J is TRBJ1-2 and V is TRBV5-6; TRBD1 aligns across 8 bases. Trimming cost V 4 bases and J 0 bases; bases outside gene matches: 11. Looked up from germline, CDR1 is SGHDT and CDR2 is YYEEEE. The CDR3 is 17 amino acids. The CDR3 DNA sequence: TGTGCCAGCAGCCCGGAGGGCAGGGGGCGAGCTAACTATGGCTACACCTTC. Translation: CASSPEGRGRANYGYTF.

This rearrangement joins TRBV27 to TRBJ1-2; 7 nucleotides line up with TRBD1. Trimming cost V 0 bases and J 8 bases; bases outside gene matches: 3. This CDR3 spans 13 amino acids. Per the germline V gene, CDR1 is MNHEY and CDR2 is SMNVEV (reference sequence). The CDR3 sequence: CASSLSTGRGYTF. For the CDR3, the DNA is TGTGCCAGCAGTTTATCGACAGGGAGAGGCTACACCTTC.

The chain carries TRBV9 and TRBJ2-1, with 7 bases fitting TRBD2. Looked up from germline, CDR1 is SGDLS and CDR2 is YYNGEE. This CDR3 contains 16 residues. V lost 0 bases, J lost 2 bases, and 5 bases stayed unmatched. CDR3: CASSVGDGGAYNEQFF. In DNA form, the CDR3 reads TGTGCCAGCAGCGTAGGGGATGGGGGGGCCTACAATGAGCAGTTCTTC.

This clone was seen more than once but under ten times. The chain carries TRBV18 and TRBJ1-4, with D possibly being TRBD1 (6 bases). Trimming removed 4 bases from V and 8 bases from J, with 11 bases in between. Germline CDR1 and CDR2: KGHSH and LQKENI. The CDR3 contains 13 residues. The CDR3 region has the DNA TGTGCCAGCTCACAACAGGGCGGAGAAAAACTGTTTTTT. As protein: CASSQQGGEKLFF.

The rearrangement joins TRBV10-3 to TRBJ1-5; D unresolved. This CDR3 region has 14 residues. In germline, CDR1 is ENHRY, CDR2 SYGVKD. The V end lost 4 bases, the J end lost 6 bases, and 13 bases lay between the germline ends. The CDR3 DNA reads TGTGCCATCAGTGTAGGCTTAACGGGTCAGCCCCAGCATTTT. Translated, it gives CAISVGLTGQPQHF.

This clone turned up a few times. The rearrangement uses TRBV7-8 and TRBJ1-1, with D unclear. There are 13 residues in the CDR3. Germline lookup yields CDR1 SGHVS and CDR2 FQNEAQ. V lost 3 bases, J lost 2 bases, and 7 bases lay in between. For the CDR3, the DNA is TGTGCCAGCAGCTTCGGGATCAACACTGAAGCTTTCTTT. The encoded protein is CASSFGINTEAFF. The entire variable domain, with the rest obtained from reference TRBV7-8 and TRBJ1-1, is as follows: GAGVSQSPRYKVAKRGQDVALRCDPISGHVSLFWYQQALGQGPEFLTYFQNEAQLDKSGLPSDRFFAERPEGSVSTLKIQRTQQEDSAVYLCASSFGINTEAFFGQGTRLTVV.

The rearrangement uses TRBV29-1 and TRBJ2-5; 7 nucleotides match TRBD1. V shed 4 bases and J 5 bases; nucleotides not matched to a gene: 7. CDR1 SQVTM and CDR2 ANQGSEA come from the germline V gene. This CDR3 contains 13 residues. CDR3 coding DNA: TGCAGCGTTGTTCAGGGGGTCCAGGAGACCCAGTACTTC. This gives the protein CSVVQGVQETQYF.

The CDR3 region has the DNA TGTGCCAGCAGCTTGGTGCGACACTTGACTAACACTGAAGCTTTCTTT. Translating gives CASSLVRHLTNTEAFF. J is TRBJ1-1 and V is TRBV5-6; D uncertain. Germline CDR1 is SGHDT and CDR2 is YYEEEE. Trimming took 0 bases from V and 2 from J, leaving 14 bases between them. The CDR3 is made up of 16 amino acids.

The V call is TRBV18, the J call TRBJ2-4; D ambiguous. Looked up from germline, CDR1 is KGHSH and CDR2 is LQKENI. The CDR3 is 15 amino acids. V lost 3 bases, J lost 8 bases, and 17 bases lay in between. CDR3 nucleotides: TGTGCCAGCTCACCCCTGCCCCGGCAGAAAGACATTCAGTACTTC. Translated, it gives CASSPLPRQKDIQYF.

V gene TRBV10-3 combines with J gene TRBJ2-1, with D perhaps given as TRBD1 or TRBD2 (5 bases each). The CDR3 contains 12 residues. V dropped 6 bases and J dropped 6 bases, with 9 bases sitting between them. Germline-derived CDR1 and CDR2 are ENHRY and SYGVKD. The CDR3 DNA reads as TGTGCCATCAGCGGGACCTCCAATGAGCAGTTCTTC. As protein: CAISGTSNEQFF.

This clone has a single count. CDR3 region: CASSDQGPYEQYF. In DNA form, the CDR3 reads TGCGCCAGCAGTGATCAGGGGCCCTACGAGCAGTACTTC. The chain has TRBV10-1 and TRBJ2-7, with D possibly TRBD1 on 6 matching bases. The CDR3 consists of 13 residues. The germline V gene encodes CDR1 WNHNN and CDR2 SYGVQD (reference sequence). Between the trimmed V and J ends, which lost 3 bases and 2 bases, there was a span of 8 bases.

V gene TRBV19 combines with J gene TRBJ2-2; either TRBD1 or TRBD2 may supply D (5 bases each). V lost 3 bases and J 8 bases, leaving 16 bases between the germline ends. Germline V gene sequence: CDR1 LNHDA, CDR2 SQIVND (reference sequence). This CDR3 comprises 15 residues. This CDR3 reads CASSMGQGETGELFF. The DNA of the CDR3 is TGTGCCAGTAGTATGGGCCAGGGAGAGACTGGGGAGCTGTTTTTT.

This chain connects TRBV5-1 to TRBJ2-1, with 12 bases lining up with TRBD1. V shed 3 bases and J 4 bases; nucleotides not matched to a gene: 14. Germline V gene data show CDR1 as SGHRS and CDR2 as YFSETQ. CDR3 size: 19 residues. This CDR3 is CASSWSGTGGGEKYNEQFF. As DNA, the CDR3 is TGCGCCAGCAGCTGGAGCGGGACAGGGGGCGGAGAAAAATACAATGAGCAGTTCTTC. Based on the CDR3 plus reference TRBV5-1 and TRBJ2-1, the full variable domain is KAGVTQTPRYLIKTRGQQVTLSCSPISGHRSVSWYQQTPGQGLQFLFEYFSETQRNKGNFPGRFSGRQFSNSRSEMNVSTLELGDSALYLCASSWSGTGGGEKYNEQFFGPGTRLTVL.

The V call is TRBV9, the J call TRBJ1-4, with D possibly matching TRBD1 (5 bases). The CDR3 runs 16 residues. Germline CDR1 SGDLS, CDR2 YYNGEE. Trimming removed 0 bases at V and 8 bases at J, with 17 bases between. The CDR3 reads CASSVAPVGGVEKLFF. The CDR3 DNA follows: TGTGCCAGCAGCGTAGCCCCCGTGGGGGGGGTGGAAAAACTGTTTTTT.

This clone has more than one count but fewer than ten. The V call is TRBV20-1, the J call TRBJ1-2; D is undetermined. Germline CDR1 and CDR2: DFQATT and SNEGSKA (reference sequence). This CDR3 region has 10 residues. V dropped 5 bases and J dropped 5 bases, with 6 bases sitting between them. CDR3 residues: CSAFQYGYTF. The CDR3 bases are TGCAGTGCTTTCCAGTATGGCTACACCTTC.

The V gene is TRBV6-1, the J gene TRBJ2-2; D ambiguous. Germline lookup yields CDR1 MNHNS and CDR2 SASEGT. Trimming removed 3 bases at V and 3 bases at J, with 17 bases between. The CDR3 is made up of 17 amino acids. The DNA of the CDR3 is TGTGCCAGCAGTGAGAACTGGCTCGGGTTGGACACCGGGGAGCTGTTTTTT. Its protein is CASSENWLGLDTGELFF.

The CDR3 nucleotides read TGTGCCAGCGGGTATAACGCCCGGAACACCATATATTTT. Protein sequence: CASGYNARNTIYF. The chain employs TRBV19 and TRBJ1-3; D ambiguous. Trimming pared 9 bases from V and 7 bases from J, leaving 16 bases between. The CDR3 loop spans 13 amino acids. The V gene's germline CDR1 is LNHDA and CDR2 SQIVND (reference sequence).

The J gene is TRBJ1-4, the V gene TRBV19, with D unresolved. Trimming took off 4 bases at V and 13 bases at J, with 22 bases between the two ends. Germline-derived CDR1 and CDR2 are LNHDA and SQIVND (reference sequence). The CDR3 loop spans 15 amino acids. The CDR3 nucleotides are TGTGCCAGTAGTAATTGGAAACCGGAATACGCGGGACTGTTTTTT. Translating gives CASSNWKPEYAGLFF.